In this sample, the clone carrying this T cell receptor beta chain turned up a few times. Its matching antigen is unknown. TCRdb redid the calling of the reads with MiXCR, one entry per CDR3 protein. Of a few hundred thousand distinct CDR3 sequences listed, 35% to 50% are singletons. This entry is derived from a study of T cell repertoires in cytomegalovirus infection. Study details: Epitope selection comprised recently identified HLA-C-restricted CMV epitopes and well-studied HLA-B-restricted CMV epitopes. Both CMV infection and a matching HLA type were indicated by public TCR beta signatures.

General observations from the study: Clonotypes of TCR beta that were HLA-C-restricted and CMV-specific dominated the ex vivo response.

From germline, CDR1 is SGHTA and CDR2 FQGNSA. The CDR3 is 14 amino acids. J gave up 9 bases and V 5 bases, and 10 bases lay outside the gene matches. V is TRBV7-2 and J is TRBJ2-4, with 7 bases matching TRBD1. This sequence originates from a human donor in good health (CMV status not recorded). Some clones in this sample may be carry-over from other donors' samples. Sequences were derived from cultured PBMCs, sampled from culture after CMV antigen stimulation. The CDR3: CASSQDRSGSIQYF. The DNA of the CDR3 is TGTGCCAGCAGCCAGGACAGGTCGGGGTCCATTCAGTACTTC.